These T cell receptor beta chains were read from a single sample in a study of blood T cell repertoires in COVID-19. Profiling relied on immunoSEQ multiplex PCR, and the TCRdb table lists in-frame clones only, not all of them. The table records about 100,000 clones, about 86% of them present only once. Sequenced input: peripheral blood. Receptors originate from a human donor in a cohort sampled during active COVID-19. CDR3s leave out the opening cysteine and the closing phenylalanine or tryptophan. The order of the fields is V gene, J gene, CDR3 protein.

TRBV9	TRBJ2-7	ASSVEDSFYEQY
TRBV7-8	TRBJ1-1	ASSRKVRLTEAF
TRBV21-1	TRBJ2-1	ASSLRERSYNEQF
TRBV5-1	TRBJ2-7	ASSFTVSYEQY
TRBV30	TRBJ2-5	AWSVKGAGETQY
TRBV6-2/TRBV6-3	TRBJ2-2	ASSSTGGVTGELF
TRBV27	TRBJ2-3	ASRQGLAADTQY
TRBV5-1	TRBJ2-7	ASSLDWGPGEQY
TRBV9	TRBJ1-4	ASSLTGTVNEKLF
TRBV3-1/TRBV3-2	TRBJ2-2	ASSPSPPGLAANTGELF